This T cell receptor (beta chain) derives from a study of OX40 agonist ivuxolimab in advanced cancers. The overall study: It was permissible to have had prior anti-PD-1, anti-PD-L1 or anti-CTLA-4 therapy, and around 41% had some.

The CDR3 contains 14 residues. The germline gives CDR1 KGHSH, CDR2 LQKENI. J gave up 0 bases and V 3 bases, and 0 bases lay outside the gene matches. TCRdb's copy holds only in-frame clones and misses some; the assay was immunoSEQ multiplex PCR. The table records tens of thousands of clones, roughly 88% of them present only once. For this clone: Its antigen is undetermined. Other DNA sequences of this sample code for an identical CDR3.

Study-wide results and limits: Mean expanded clone counts were higher in CD8+ than CD4+ T cells.

Here the sequenced sample was CD4+ or CD8+ T cells sorted from blood, taken in a trial of the OX40 agonist ivuxolimab. The rearrangement uses TRBV18 and TRBJ1-2; TRBD1 matches at 8 bases. This clonotype originated in an adult with an advanced solid tumor such as melanoma, head and neck, liver or kidney cancer. In DNA, the CDR3 is TGTGCCAGCTCACCGACAGGGGCTAACTATGGCTACACCTTC. Amino acids: CASSPTGANYGYTF.